This T cell receptor (beta chain) was recorded in a study of T-cell reconstitution after alpha-beta-depleted transplantation in children (dated by TCRdb to the mid-2010s). A note on the overall study: Using TCR repertoire profiling, the study followed T-cell immune reconstitution in a quantitative way in children after TCRalphabeta/CD19-depleted allogeneic hematopoietic cell transplantation.

The library was produced with PCR. TCRdb records Illumina HiSeq 2500 as the sequencer. TCR libraries were prepared with molecular barcoding, using unique molecular identifiers to normalize TCRbeta repertoire quantification. TCRdb cleaned the public reads at Q25 with fastp, built clones with MiXCR and kept in-frame beta chains. When rows share a CDR3 protein, they turn into one entry using the most common DNA and genes. In this sample the table shows more than 400,000 distinct CDR3 sequences, about an eighth of which occur a single time. The ten largest clones add up to roughly 15% of the sample. Overall results and qualifications from the work: Over the following months the frequencies of hyperexpanded clones went down, and after one year T-cell counts and TCRbeta diversity were mostly credited to newly produced T cells. The high TCRbeta diversity at day 60 in some patients was ascribed to recipient T cells and intrathymic progenitors that had survived conditioning. Apparently early alphabetaT-cell count recovery about two months after transplant reportedly relied on only several hundred rapidly expanded clones derived from non-depleted graft cells.

Explained via the paper, the treatment or condition label denotes: allogeneic hematopoietic cell transplantation with graft depleted of TCRalphabeta T cells and CD19 B cells. Transplant recipients were children who received TCRalphabeta/CD19-depleted allogeneic hematopoietic cell grafts. This clonotype was counted between two and nine times. Its specific antigen is unknown. One base away there is no much larger clone; base qualities are not given. The sequence was obtained from a female patient between 2 and 15 years old who had a stem cell transplant for aplastic anemia, so the T cells may come from the graft donor. The sequences come from PBMCs, mostly from graft donor cells, collected 180 days after TCRalphabeta/CD19-depleted stem cell transplant.

The CDR3 protein sequence reads: CASSQDLAGGRTDTQYF. In nucleotides, the sequence is TGCGCCAGCAGCCAAGATCTAGCGGGAGGTCGCACAGATACGCAGTATTTT. The sequence joins TRBV4-3 to TRBJ2-3; the central 11 bases match TRBD2. Clipping removes 0 bases from V and 1 base from J, with 3 as the unmatched junction base count. CDR1 LGHNA and CDR2 YSLEER were looked up in the germline V gene. Including cysteine and phenylalanine, the CDR3 has 17 amino acids. The entry retains the CDR3 DNA only, 51 bases that are in frame from base 1.